This T cell receptor (beta chain) was sequenced in a study of Ad26.COV2.S vaccination and SARS-CoV-2 variants. Details on this clone: The antigen is unknown.

This CDR3 is 15 amino acids long. V was clipped by 5 bases and J by 7 bases; unmatched bases: 9. Germline assignment: CDR1 LNHDA and CDR2 SQIVND (reference sequence). Repertoires were generated with immunoSEQ multiplex PCR, while TCRdb's copy carries only in-frame clones and drops some. The sample shows 300,000 to 400,000 clones, roughly nine tenths of them seen only once. Study results and limitations: It was reported that spike-specific CD8+ and CD4+ T cell responses were substantially broad after vaccination.

The clonotype comes from a human donor who had recovered from COVID-19. The V call is TRBV19, the J call TRBJ1-1, with 11 bases aligning to TRBD1. Sequenced material: peripheral blood, taken after recovery from COVID-19. The CDR3 protein is CASSSRTGGAFEAFF. The CDR3 nucleotides are TGTGCCAGTAGTTCTAGGACAGGGGGCGCTTTTGAAGCTTTCTTT. The full variable domain, its missing parts supplied by reference TRBV19 and TRBJ1-1, is DGGITQSPKYLFRKEGQNVTLSCEQNLNHDAMYWYRQDPGQGLRLIYYSQIVNDFQKGDIAEGYSVSREKKESFPLTVTSAQKNPTAFYLCASSSRTGGAFEAFFGQGTRLTVV.